These T cell receptor beta chains were read from a single sample in a study of Ad26.COV2.S vaccination and SARS-CoV-2 variants. Profiling relied on immunoSEQ multiplex PCR, and the TCRdb table lists in-frame clones only, not all of them. The profile shows about 480,000 clones, around nine tenths of them singletons. The sequencing used peripheral blood, collected in a trial of Ad26.COV2.S vaccine versus placebo. Receptors were obtained from a person between 18 and 65 years old who received the Ad26.COV2.S COVID-19 vaccine or a placebo. CDR3s include the opening cysteine and the closing phenylalanine or tryptophan. A D gene is named only where the DNA matches it firmly. A clone size is listed for some rows: how often the clone was seen (once, few, many), or a class if it is expanded.

J gene | D gene | V gene | clone size | CDR3 DNA | CDR3 protein
TRBJ2-7 | TRBD1 | TRBV7-9 | NA | TGTGCCAGCAGCTTCGGACAGGGGGCTTGGGAGCAGTACTTC | CASSFGQGAWEQYF
TRBJ2-5 | NA | TRBV5-1 | once | TGCGCCAGCAGCTTGGCACAGCTACAAGAGACCCAGTACTTC | CASSLAQLQETQYF
TRBJ1-1 | NA | TRBV6-5 | NA | TGTGCCAGCAGTTACACCGGAATGGGGTCGGGGACTGAAGCTTTCTTT | CASSYTGMGSGTEAFF
TRBJ2-2 | TRBD2 | TRBV5-1 | few | TGCGCCAGCAGCCAGCTAGCGGGAACCGGGGAGCTGTTTTTT | CASSQLAGTGELFF
TRBJ1-2 | NA | TRBV28 | NA | TGTGCCACCGAAAACGAGATTAACTATGGCTACACCTTC | CATENEINYGYTF
TRBJ1-3 | NA | TRBV30 | few | TGTGCCTGGAGTGCGAGCTCTGGAAACACCATATATTTT | CAWSASSGNTIYF
TRBJ1-4 | NA | TRBV6-6 | NA | TGTGCCAGCAGTTACTCCCACAGGGTCAATGAAAAACTGTTTTTT | CASSYSHRVNEKLFF
TRBJ1-3 | NA | TRBV28 | NA | TGTGCCAGCAGTGCCGGAGCTCTCTCTGGAAACACCATATATTTT | CASSAGALSGNTIYF
TRBJ2-7 | TRBD1 | TRBV6-1 | NA | TGTGCCAGCAGTGAAAGGGGACAGGTTCCCTACGAGCAGTACTTC | CASSERGQVPYEQYF
TRBJ2-1 | NA | TRBV9 | NA | TGTGCCAGCAGCCCTAGGGAGCGGTCGTACAATGAGCAGTTCTTC | CASSPRERSYNEQFF
TRBJ2-7 | NA | TRBV4-3 | NA | TGCGCCAGCAGCCAAGAGCCCCACGGAATGTACGAGCAGTACTTC | CASSQEPHGMYEQYF
TRBJ1-2 | NA | TRBV18 | NA | TGTGCCAGCTCACCCTTCAAATTAGGATCACACGGGACAAACTATGGCTACACCTTC | CASSPFKLGSHGTNYGYTF
TRBJ1-6 | NA | TRBV9 | NA | TGTGCCAGCAGCGTGACGGCTAATATGCGTACCAGCTCCTATAATTCACCCCTCCACTTT | CASSVTANMRTSSYNSPLHF
TRBJ2-1 | TRBD2 | TRBV9 | once | TGTGCCAGCAGCCTCTCTCCCTCTAGCGGGAGGGGGAATGAGCAGTTCTTC | CASSLSPSSGRGNEQFF
TRBJ2-1 | NA | TRBV9 | few | TGTGCCAGCAACAAAGGACTAAGCTCCTACAATGAGCAGTTCTTC | CASNKGLSSYNEQFF
TRBJ1-1 | NA | TRBV7-2 | NA | TGTGCCAGCAGTCTTGGGACATTTCCGAACACTGAAGCTTTCTTT | CASSLGTFPNTEAFF